The subject of this entry is one TCR beta chain. Its antigen remains undetermined. It has no much larger one-base neighbor in the sample; base qualities were not kept. These data come from a study of T cells in Graves' hyperthyroidism and ophthalmopathy (dated by TCRdb to between 2019 and 2020). About the investigation overall: Peripheral blood was sampled at the time of initial diagnosis, prior to any treatment. A discovery cohort of about a hundred patients, 43 with Graves' ophthalmopathy and 55 to 65 with stable Graves' hyperthyroidism, was used to find distinguishing TCR V-J signatures. Prospective prediction of ophthalmopathy was tested in an independent validation cohort of approximately 19 hyperthyroidism patients and approximately 17 patients who later progressed to ophthalmopathy. The approximately 98 discovery patients were randomly divided into training and test sets at a 7:3 ratio. Thyroid tissue and blood T-cell repertoires from about six Graves' hyperthyroidism patients were also compared in the study. Once sampling was done, hyperthyroidism patients were given methimazole at a starting dose of 30 mg daily, whereas ophthalmopathy patients were given high-dose intravenous methylprednisolone. The paper describes TCR Vbeta CDR3 sequencing of 135 peripheral blood samples, made up of approximately 40 ophthalmopathy patients, roughly 75 hyperthyroidism patients and 17 progressor patients.

At the junction V is shortened by 3 bases and J by 5 bases, with 15 bases in between. Counted from cysteine to phenylalanine, this CDR3 has 15 amino acids. The only DNA kept is the CDR3, 45 bases in frame from the first base. From a lookup of the germline V gene, CDR1 and CDR2 are SGHVS and FQNEAQ. General findings and caveats noted by the study authors: In validation, the model predicted progression to ophthalmopathy with roughly 70% sensitivity and approximately 74% specificity, a median of about 6 months before onset. Most expanded thyroid clonotypes (frequency above 0.001) were also detected in blood, a finding suggesting that blood repertoires may reflect thyroid immune responses. No statistical method was used to fix the sample size in advance, and group allocation was not hidden from the investigators. Ophthalmopathy was separated from stable hyperthyroidism by a 13 V-J signature model, with 85% to 90% sensitivity and 81% to 82% specificity obtained in cross-validation and 80%/75% obtained in testing.

Stable Graves' hyperthyroidism was defined as the absence of progression to ophthalmopathy over 18 months of follow-up. Hyperthyroidism patients were newly diagnosed, with disease duration under 2 months, and aged 18 to 65 years. The study excluded patients with uncontrolled infections, other autoimmune diseases, pregnancy or lactation. Diagnoses were established on the basis of clinical symptoms, serum thyroxine and TRAb, thyroid ultrasound, and orbital computed tomography. PBMCs were separated from around 9.1 ml of fresh peripheral blood using Ficoll-Paque density gradient centrifugation. Total RNA was extracted using Trizol reagent, and RNA quality was assessed on an Agilent 2100 Bioanalyzer. Amplification of TCR beta CDR3 regions was carried out from RNA transcripts. The TCR CDR3 was subjected to a first round of RT-PCR using the HTBI primer set and the Qiagen OneStep RT-PCR kit. The libraries were constructed in a second round of multiplex PCR and then size-selected and purified. The libraries were sequenced on an Illumina HiSeq2000 using paired-end 100 bp reads. Concerning the study's data processing: Raw data were processed with SOAPnuke, discarding reads with adapters, uncalled bases, mean Phred below 15, or no exact constant-primer or identifier match. High-quality paired reads were merged using COPE v1.2.5, and each unique nucleotide sequence was defined as a clonotype. MiTCR v1.1 was used to align the clonotypes against IMGT TRBV, TRBD and TRBJ reference segments. The analysis included only V-J combinations with a frequency above 0.0001, which together covered approximately 99% of the repertoires. A TCS score was defined as the ratio of F50 (clonal expansion) to E x V (chaos), with BLOSUM62-based TCRdist applied between CDR3 peptides within each V-J. Welch's t-statistics and random forest reduced 500 to 650 V-J features to 13, which were used in a naive Bayes classifier (R e1071). TCRdb reprocessing: public reads trimmed at Q25 with fastp, clones called with MiXCR, in-frame beta chains kept. Here each entry gathers all rows of one CDR3 protein and keeps the most common genes and DNA. Clone size and V and J calls follow TCRdb, not the original study. This sample comprises under 350,000 distinct CDR3 sequences, roughly a fifth of them detected only once. In total, the top ten clones hold around 48% of the sample.

The sequence derives from a woman in her forties or fifties with Graves' hyperthyroidism. The rearranged segments are TRBV7-8 and TRBJ2-3, and the D gene may be TRBD2, 6 bases matching. Sequencing used blood. The nucleotide sequence reads as follows: TGTGCCAGCAGCTTCGAGGCACTCGGGGGAGATACGCAGTATTTT. Its translation reads: CASSFEALGGDTQYF. The CDR3, completed at both ends by the reference TRBV7-8 and TRBJ2-3 genes, gives the full variable domain GAGVSQSPRYKVAKRGQDVALRCDPISGHVSLFWYQQALGQGPEFLTYFQNEAQLDKSGLPSDRFFAERPEGSVSTLKIQRTQQEDSAVYLCASSFEALGGDTQYFGPGTRLTVL.